This T cell receptor (beta chain) emerged from a study of T cells in Graves' hyperthyroidism and ophthalmopathy. Authors of the study amplified TCR beta CDR3 regions from RNA transcripts. The study used the HTBI primer set for a first-round RT-PCR of the TCR CDR3. Each CDR3 protein is one row after TCRdb ran MiXCR on the multiplex PCR reads. This table has roughly 840,000 distinct CDR3 sequences, 38% appearing once. With regard to this clonotype: The junction and the germline gene differ at one end; a read error may be behind it.

This CDR3 comprises 14 residues. Germline CDR1 and CDR2: SGHTA and FQGNSA. The chain uses TRBV7-2 and TRBJ1-3; 7 bases are a match to TRBD1. The specimen sequenced was blood. This sequence originates from a man aged 18 to 30 with Graves' hyperthyroidism. The CDR3 coding sequence is TGCGCCAGCAGCCAAGATCAGGGGGAAAACACCATATATTTT. Its protein is CASSQDQGENTIYF.